The sequence of this T cell receptor (beta chain) was determined in a study of T cell responses to AZD1222 COVID-19 vaccine. Study-wide findings and caveats: As reported, nearly half of all spike-specific TCRs target variant regions that are unmutated. Donors were chiefly white British, with a greater number of females, and clonal diversity was perhaps underestimated. Two doses of AZD1222 preceded a rise in Spike-specific TCR breadth and depth.

Germline CDR1 reads SGHRS; CDR2 reads YFSETQ. Between the trimmed V and J ends, which lost 0 bases and 2 bases, there was a span of 9 bases. The CDR3 contains 14 residues. Turning to this clone: The antigen remains undetermined.

Clones were read by immunoSEQ multiplex PCR, and TCRdb kept only the in-frame ones, dropping some. The table has more than 150,000 clones, around 94% seen once; the top ten hold approximately 0.64%. This receptor was taken from an adult in good health. The chain carries TRBV5-1 and TRBJ2-7; D unresolved. Sequenced here: peripheral blood, sampled on day 0 of AZD1222 vaccination. The CDR3 sequence is CASSLAARAYEQYF. DNA of the CDR3: TGCGCCAGCAGCTTGGCCGCTAGGGCCTACGAGCAGTACTTC.